The clone carrying this TCR beta chain was observed once. The antigen is not known. This entry is derived from a study of OX40 agonist ivuxolimab in advanced cancers. Overall study context: The study enrolled dose-escalation patients with hepatocellular carcinoma, melanoma, renal cell or head and neck cancer. Points from the study as a whole: Clonal expansion among partial responders at 0.1-3.0 mg/kg ranked near the lowest. In the 0.1 to 3.0 mg/kg range, CD4+ and CD8+ blood T cells had expanded clonally by week 6.

Blood sampling was done at baseline, cycle 4 day 1, and cycle 7 day 1. Profiling relied on immunoSEQ multiplex PCR, and the TCRdb table lists in-frame clones only, not all of them. Of around 56,000 clones listed, roughly nine tenths were seen once; the top ten hold less than 1.1%. This sequence was found in an adult with an advanced solid tumor such as melanoma, head and neck, liver or kidney cancer. The specimen comprised CD4+ or CD8+ T cells sorted from blood, sampled in a trial of the OX40 agonist ivuxolimab.

The CDR3 DNA is TGTGCCAGCAGCCAAGGGGGACTAGCGGCCGGGGAGCTGTTTTTT. It is translated as CASSQGGLAAGELFF. This rearrangement joins TRBV14 to TRBJ2-2, with 11 bases identical to TRBD2. From germline, CDR1 is SGHDN and CDR2 FVKESK. This CDR3 region has 15 residues. V shed 1 base, J shed 6 bases, and the junction held 1 base outside the gene matches.